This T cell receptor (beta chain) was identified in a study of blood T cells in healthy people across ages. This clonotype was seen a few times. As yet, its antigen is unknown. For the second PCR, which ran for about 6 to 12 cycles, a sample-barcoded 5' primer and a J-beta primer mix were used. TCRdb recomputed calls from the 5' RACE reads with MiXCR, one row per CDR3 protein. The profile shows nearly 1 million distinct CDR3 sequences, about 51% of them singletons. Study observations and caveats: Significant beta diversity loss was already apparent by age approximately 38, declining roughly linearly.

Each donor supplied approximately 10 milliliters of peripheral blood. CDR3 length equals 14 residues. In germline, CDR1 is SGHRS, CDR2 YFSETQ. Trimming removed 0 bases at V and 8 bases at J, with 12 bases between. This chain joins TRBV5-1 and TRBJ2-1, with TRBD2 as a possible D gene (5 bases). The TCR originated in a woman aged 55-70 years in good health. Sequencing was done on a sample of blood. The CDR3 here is CASSLGGLRDEQFF. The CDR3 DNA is TGCGCCAGCAGCTTGGGTGGGCTGAGGGATGAGCAGTTCTTC.